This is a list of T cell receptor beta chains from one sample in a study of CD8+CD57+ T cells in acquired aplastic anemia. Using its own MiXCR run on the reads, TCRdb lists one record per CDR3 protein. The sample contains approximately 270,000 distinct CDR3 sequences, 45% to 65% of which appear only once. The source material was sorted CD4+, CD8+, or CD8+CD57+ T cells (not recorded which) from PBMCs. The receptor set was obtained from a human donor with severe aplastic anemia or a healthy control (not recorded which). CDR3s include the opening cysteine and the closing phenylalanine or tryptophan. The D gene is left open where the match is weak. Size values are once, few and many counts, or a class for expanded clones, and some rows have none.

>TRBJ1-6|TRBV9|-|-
TGTGCCAGCAGCGGCGGAGGGGTTGGTGGGTCACCCCTCCACTTT
CASSGGGVGGSPLHF
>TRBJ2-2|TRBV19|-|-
TGTGCCAGTAAGACAGCCGGGGAGCTGTTTTTT
CASKTAGELFF
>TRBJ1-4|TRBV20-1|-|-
TGCAGTGCTAGTTCTGGAGCTAATGAAAAACTGTTTTTT
CSASSGANEKLFF
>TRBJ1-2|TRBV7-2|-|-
TGTGCCAGCAGCTCTTTAGGGGGGAACTATGGCTACACCTTC
CASSSLGGNYGYTF
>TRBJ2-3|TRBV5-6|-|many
TGTGCCAGCAGCCACCGACAGACAGATACGCAGTATTTT
CASSHRQTDTQYF
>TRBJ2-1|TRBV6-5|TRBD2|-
TGTGCCAGCATGCGGGGGGGAGGTGAGCAGTTCTTC
CASMRGGGEQFF
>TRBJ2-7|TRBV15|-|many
TGTGCCACCAGCAGAGATAAATCGGGACTTAATAACGAGCAGTACTTC
CATSRDKSGLNNEQYF
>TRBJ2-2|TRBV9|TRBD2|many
TGTGCCAGCAGCGTAGGGGAACTAGCGGGGGTCGGGGAGCTGTTTTTT
CASSVGELAGVGELFF
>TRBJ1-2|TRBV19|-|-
TGTGCCAGTAGTATAGATCGGGGTACTAGCTATGGCTACACCTTC
CASSIDRGTSYGYTF
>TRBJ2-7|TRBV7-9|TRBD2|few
TGTGCCAGTAGTATACCGCGGGCTAGCGGAGACGAGCAGTACTTC
CASSIPRASGDEQYF
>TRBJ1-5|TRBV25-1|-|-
TGTGCCAGCAGTGAATATCGTGCTGGGGGGGCGACAGAGGGAAGTTCGCAGCCCCAGCATTTT
CASSEYRAGGATEGSSQPQHF
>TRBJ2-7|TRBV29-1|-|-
TGCAGCGTGCTCCTTTCCGGGGGAAGGAGCTCCTACGAGCAGTACTTC
CSVLLSGGRSSYEQYF
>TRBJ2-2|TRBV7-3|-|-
TGTGCCAGCAGCCGTAGTAGCACCGGGGAGCTGTTTTTT
CASSRSSTGELFF
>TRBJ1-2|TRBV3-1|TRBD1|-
TGTGCCAGCGGCCTCACAGGGGGCAATGGCTACACCTTC
CASGLTGGNGYTF
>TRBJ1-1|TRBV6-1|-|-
TGTGCCAGCAGTTGGAGGGAAGGGAACACTGAAGCTTTCTTT
CASSWREGNTEAFF
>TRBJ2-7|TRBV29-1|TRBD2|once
TGCAGCGTTGAAGATCCCAAGCGGGACTCCTACGAGCAGTACTTC
CSVEDPKRDSYEQYF
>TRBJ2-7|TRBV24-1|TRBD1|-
TGTGCCGGGGGACAGGGGGACTACGAGCAGTACTTC
CAGGQGDYEQYF
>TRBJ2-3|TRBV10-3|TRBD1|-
TGTGCCATCAGCGACCCGGACAGGGGTACAGATACGCAGTATTTT
CAISDPDRGTDTQYF
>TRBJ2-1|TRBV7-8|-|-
TGTGCCAGCAGCTTAGTTGGGGATAGATACAATGAGCAGTTCTTC
CASSLVGDRYNEQFF
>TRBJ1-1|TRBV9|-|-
TGTGCCGGCAGTTTCGGACCGACAGCGAGGGCTTTCTTT
CAGSFGPTARAFF
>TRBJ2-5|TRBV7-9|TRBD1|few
TGTGCCAGCAGCTTACCAACGACAGGGGTAACGGGAGAGACCCAGTACTTC
CASSLPTTGVTGETQYF
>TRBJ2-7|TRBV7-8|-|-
TGTGCCAGCAGCCCCTCCCGCGGGTGGGGCTCCTACGAGCAGTACTTC
CASSPSRGWGSYEQYF